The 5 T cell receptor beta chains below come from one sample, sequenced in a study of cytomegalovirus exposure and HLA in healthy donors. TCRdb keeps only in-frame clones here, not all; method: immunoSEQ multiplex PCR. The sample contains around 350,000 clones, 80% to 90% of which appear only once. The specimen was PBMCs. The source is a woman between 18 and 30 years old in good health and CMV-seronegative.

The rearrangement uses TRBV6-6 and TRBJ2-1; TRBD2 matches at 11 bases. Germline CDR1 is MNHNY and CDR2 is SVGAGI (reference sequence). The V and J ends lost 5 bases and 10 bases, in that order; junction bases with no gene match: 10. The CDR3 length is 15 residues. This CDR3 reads CASSLYRTSGLEQFF. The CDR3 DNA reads TGTGCCAGCAGTCTCTACCGGACTAGCGGGCTCGAGCAGTTCTTC.

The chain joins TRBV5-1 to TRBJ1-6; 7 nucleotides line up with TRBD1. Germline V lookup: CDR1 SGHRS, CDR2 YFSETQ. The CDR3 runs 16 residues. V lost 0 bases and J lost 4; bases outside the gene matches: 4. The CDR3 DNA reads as TGCGCCAGCAGCTTGGGGGACAGCGGTTATAATTCACCCCTCCACTTT. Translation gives CASSLGDSGYNSPLHF. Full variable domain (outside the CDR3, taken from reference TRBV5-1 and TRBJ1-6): KAGVTQTPRYLIKTRGQQVTLSCSPISGHRSVSWYQQTPGQGLQFLFEYFSETQRNKGNFPGRFSGRQFSNSRSEMNVSTLELGDSALYLCASSLGDSGYNSPLHFGNGTRLTVT.

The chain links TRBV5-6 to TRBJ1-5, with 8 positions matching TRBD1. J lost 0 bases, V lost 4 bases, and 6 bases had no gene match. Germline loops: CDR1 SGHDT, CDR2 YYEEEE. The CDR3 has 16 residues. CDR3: CASSQGQENSNQPQHF. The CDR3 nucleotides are TGTGCCAGCAGCCAGGGACAGGAGAATAGCAATCAGCCCCAGCATTTT.

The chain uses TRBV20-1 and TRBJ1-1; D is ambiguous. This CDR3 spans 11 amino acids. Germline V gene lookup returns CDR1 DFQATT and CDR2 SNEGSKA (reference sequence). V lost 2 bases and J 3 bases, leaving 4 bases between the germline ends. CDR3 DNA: TGCAGTGCTAGACAGTACACTGAAGCTTTCTTT. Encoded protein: CSARQYTEAFF.

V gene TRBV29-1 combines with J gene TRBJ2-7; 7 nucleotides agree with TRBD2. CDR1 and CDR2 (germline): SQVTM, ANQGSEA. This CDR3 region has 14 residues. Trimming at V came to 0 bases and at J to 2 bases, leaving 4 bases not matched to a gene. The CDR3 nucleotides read TGCAGCGTTGAAGACAGGGAGGGCGCCTACGAGCAGTACTTC. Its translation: CSVEDREGAYEQYF.